Listed below are T cell receptor beta chains from one sample, sequenced in a study of T cell responses to AZD1222 COVID-19 vaccine. Data came from immunoSEQ multiplex PCR; TCRdb stores just in-frame clones and leaves some out. The sample shows some 110,000 clones, 70% to 90% of them seen only once. This specimen was peripheral blood, taken on day 0 of MenACWY control vaccination. The receptors shown here come from an adult in good health. Each CDR3 is given with its conserved first and last residue. D genes are given only for firm matches. The size of a clone is reported for some rows only, either as once, few or many, or as a class for expanded clones.

clone_size: .
v_call: TRBV5-8
j_call: TRBJ1-4
d_call: .
cdr3_aa: CASSLGLSGRLATNEKLFF

clone_size: .
v_call: TRBV4-2
j_call: TRBJ1-5
d_call: TRBD1
cdr3_aa: CASSLGGAGGQPQHF

clone_size: .
v_call: TRBV19
j_call: TRBJ1-1
d_call: .
cdr3_aa: CASSFKAGNTEAFF

clone_size: .
v_call: TRBV5-1
j_call: TRBJ2-1
d_call: .
cdr3_aa: CASSLDRSGNSYNEQFF

clone_size: .
v_call: TRBV7-8
j_call: TRBJ2-2
d_call: .
cdr3_aa: CASTPEGMNTGELFF

clone_size: .
v_call: TRBV11-2
j_call: TRBJ2-1
d_call: .
cdr3_aa: CASSKEWPNEQFF

clone_size: .
v_call: TRBV7-2
j_call: TRBJ2-5
d_call: .
cdr3_aa: CASSPEALLGETQYF

clone_size: .
v_call: TRBV5-4
j_call: TRBJ2-5
d_call: .
cdr3_aa: CASRAPGRGKETQYF

clone_size: .
v_call: TRBV5-1
j_call: TRBJ2-1
d_call: TRBD1
cdr3_aa: CASSVGTAGSYNEQFF

clone_size: few
v_call: TRBV28
j_call: TRBJ1-2
d_call: .
cdr3_aa: CASSLVRDGYTF

clone_size: .
v_call: TRBV6-5
j_call: TRBJ1-2
d_call: .
cdr3_aa: CASSYFPRANYGYTF

clone_size: .
v_call: TRBV12-1
j_call: TRBJ2-6
d_call: .
cdr3_aa: CASSLTGGGSGANVLTF

clone_size: .
v_call: TRBV2
j_call: TRBJ2-3
d_call: .
cdr3_aa: CASSFGQTDTQYF

clone_size: .
v_call: TRBV3-1/TRBV3-2
j_call: TRBJ1-3
d_call: TRBD1
cdr3_aa: CASTLGQGKGAIYF

clone_size: .
v_call: TRBV6-5
j_call: TRBJ1-1
d_call: .
cdr3_aa: CASSLWVTEAFF

clone_size: .
v_call: TRBV21-1
j_call: TRBJ2-7
d_call: .
cdr3_aa: CASSKDVGGPEMDEQYF

clone_size: .
v_call: TRBV6-1
j_call: TRBJ2-3
d_call: TRBD1
cdr3_aa: CASSEVAGQGQGIRDTQYF

clone_size: .
v_call: TRBV29-1
j_call: TRBJ1-2
d_call: TRBD1
cdr3_aa: CSGTGGDHGYTF

clone_size: .
v_call: TRBV5-6
j_call: TRBJ2-2
d_call: TRBD2
cdr3_aa: CASSLVLAGGTGELFF

clone_size: .
v_call: TRBV19
j_call: TRBJ1-2
d_call: TRBD1
cdr3_aa: CASSSQGAYGYTF

clone_size: .
v_call: TRBV7-2
j_call: TRBJ1-1
d_call: .
cdr3_aa: CASSLEGGTEAFF

clone_size: .
v_call: TRBV4-3
j_call: TRBJ2-5
d_call: TRBD2
cdr3_aa: CASSQKGRGGRETQYF

clone_size: .
v_call: TRBV7-9
j_call: TRBJ2-3
d_call: .
cdr3_aa: CASTPVGGLSTDTQYF

clone_size: .
v_call: TRBV28
j_call: TRBJ2-1
d_call: .
cdr3_aa: CASRGHNEQFF

clone_size: .
v_call: TRBV29-1
j_call: TRBJ2-6
d_call: .
cdr3_aa: CSVGQGSGANVLTF

clone_size: .
v_call: TRBV7-9
j_call: TRBJ2-5
d_call: TRBD1
cdr3_aa: CASSPRTGRQETQYF

clone_size: .
v_call: TRBV5-1
j_call: TRBJ2-7
d_call: TRBD1
cdr3_aa: CASSLVQGDAVYEQYF

clone_size: .
v_call: TRBV5-6
j_call: TRBJ2-7
d_call: TRBD1
cdr3_aa: CASSPGTGLYEQYF

clone_size: .
v_call: TRBV5-1
j_call: TRBJ2-7
d_call: .
cdr3_aa: CASREIGVYEQYF